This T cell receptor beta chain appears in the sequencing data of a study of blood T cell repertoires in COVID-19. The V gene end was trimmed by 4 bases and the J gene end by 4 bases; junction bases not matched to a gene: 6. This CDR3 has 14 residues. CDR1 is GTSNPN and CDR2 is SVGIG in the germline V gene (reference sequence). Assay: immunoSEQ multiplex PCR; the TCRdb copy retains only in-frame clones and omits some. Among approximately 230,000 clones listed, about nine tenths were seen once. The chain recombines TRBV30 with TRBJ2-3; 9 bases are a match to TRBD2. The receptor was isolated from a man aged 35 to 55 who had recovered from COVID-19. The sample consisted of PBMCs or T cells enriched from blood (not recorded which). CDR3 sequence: CAWNSGRSSDTQYF. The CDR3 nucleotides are TGTGCCTGGAATAGCGGGAGATCGTCAGATACGCAGTATTTT.